The 5 T cell receptor beta chains below were found in one sample sequenced in a study of beta chain features in type 1 diabetes. Study results and limitations: Shortening that was moderate but significant affected the TCRB CDR3s of Type 1 diabetes patients in all four CD4+ subsets.

The antigens of these receptors remain unknown. The isolated RNA, all of it, was reverse transcribed, so expressed TCRB transcripts were what got sequenced. Clones were sequenced by immunoSEQ multiplex PCR, and TCRdb holds only the in-frame ones, with some missing. The repertoire includes around 100,000 clones, 28% of them detected once, and 0.53% sits in the top ten. The sequenced material came from central memory CD4+ T cells from blood. These receptors were obtained from a young woman with type 1 diabetes.

V is TRBV15 and J is TRBJ2-1; tentative D call: TRBD2 (6 bases). CDR3 length: 13 amino acids. Germline CDR1 LNHNV, CDR2 YYDKDF (reference sequence). The V gene lost 4 bases and the J gene lost 6 bases, with 10 bases spanning the gap. CDR3 amino acids: CATSTNSGNEQFF. The CDR3 DNA is TGTGCCACCAGCACAAATAGCGGCAATGAGCAGTTCTTC.

The rearrangement uses TRBV25-1 and TRBJ2-5, with 7 nucleotides matching TRBD1. CDR3 length equals 17 residues. Germline CDR1 and CDR2: MGHDK and SYGVNS. Trimming took 5 bases from V and 5 from J; bases not matched to a gene: 17. The DNA of the CDR3 is TGTGCCAGCAGTACTCGGGACAGTCCAGCGAAGGGGGAGACCCAGTACTTC. Translation: CASSTRDSPAKGETQYF.

CDR3 nucleotides: TGTGCCAGCAGACTTTCGGGGGCCTACGAGCAGTACTTC. The encoded protein is CASRLSGAYEQYF. The genes are TRBV2 and TRBJ2-7, with a weak D call TRBD2 (6 bases). V lost 6 bases to trimming and J lost 2 bases, with 11 bases between them. The CDR3 sequence is 13 residues long. From germline, CDR1 is SNHLY and CDR2 FYNNEI. The complete variable domain, with remaining parts taken from reference TRBV2 and TRBJ2-7, reads EPEVTQTPSHQVTQMGQEVILRCVPISNHLYFYWYRQILGQKVEFLVSFYNNEISEKSEIFDDQFSVERPDGSNFTLKIRSTKLEDSAMYFCASRLSGAYEQYFGPGTRLTVT.

This clone was counted between two and nine times. J is TRBJ2-1 and V is TRBV7-6; TRBD2 matches 13 bases. Germline assignment: CDR1 SGHVS and CDR2 FNYEAQ. The CDR3 sequence is 16 residues long. Germline trimming cut 2 bases from V and 8 bases from J; bases unmatched to any gene: 6. The CDR3 reads CASSLIGLAGADEQFF. The CDR3 bases are TGTGCCAGCAGCTTAATAGGACTAGCGGGAGCGGATGAGCAGTTCTTC. Full variable domain (outside the CDR3, taken from reference TRBV7-6 and TRBJ2-1): GAGVSQSPRYKVTKRGQDVALRCDPISGHVSLYWYRQALGQGPEFLTYFNYEAQQDKSGLPNDRFSAERPEGSISTLTIQRTEQRDSAMYRCASSLIGLAGADEQFFGPGTRLTVL.

This clone has a single count. The rearrangement uses TRBV29-1 and TRBJ2-2, with 7 bases matching TRBD1. The CDR3 is 14 amino acids. Looked up from germline, CDR1 is SQVTM and CDR2 is ANQGSEA. With 7 bases clipped from V and 3 bases from J, the junction kept 8 bases outside the gene matches. This chain's CDR3 is CSANRGRDTGELFF. The CDR3 DNA follows: TGCAGCGCTAACAGGGGTCGGGACACCGGGGAGCTGTTTTTT.